This TCR beta chain was found in a study of cytomegalovirus exposure and HLA in healthy donors. Primers included in the PCR were 60 Vbeta and 13 Jbeta primers. TCRdb keeps only in-frame clones here, not all; method: immunoSEQ multiplex PCR. This sample carries 65,000 to 95,000 clones, with roughly 5% going to the ten biggest clones. V lost 0 bases and J lost 3, with 11 bases in between. Germline V CDR1 and CDR2: MNHEY, SVGAGI. CDR3 length: 15 amino acids. The sample taken for sequencing was PBMCs. The clonotype comes from a man under 40 in good health and CMV-seronegative. V gene TRBV6-5 combines with J gene TRBJ1-2, with D possibly TRBD1 on 6 matching bases. DNA for the CDR3: TGTGCCAGCAGTTACTCGTCAGGGGTGTACTATGGCTACACCTTC. Encoded protein: CASSYSSGVYYGYTF.